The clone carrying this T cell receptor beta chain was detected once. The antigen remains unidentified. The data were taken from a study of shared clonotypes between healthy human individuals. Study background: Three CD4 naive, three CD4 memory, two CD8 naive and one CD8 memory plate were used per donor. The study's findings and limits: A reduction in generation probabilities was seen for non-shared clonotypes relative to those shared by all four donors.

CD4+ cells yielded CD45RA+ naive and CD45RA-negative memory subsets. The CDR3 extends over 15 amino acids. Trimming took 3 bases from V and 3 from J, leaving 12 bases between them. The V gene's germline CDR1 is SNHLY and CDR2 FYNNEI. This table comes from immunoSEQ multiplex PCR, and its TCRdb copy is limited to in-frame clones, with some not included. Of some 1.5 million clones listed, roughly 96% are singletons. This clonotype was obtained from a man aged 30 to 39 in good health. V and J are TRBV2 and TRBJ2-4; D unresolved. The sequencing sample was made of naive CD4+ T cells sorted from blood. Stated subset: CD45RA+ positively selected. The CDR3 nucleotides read TGTGCCAGCAGTGAGATGCAGAACCTCAAAAACATTCAGTACTTC. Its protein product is CASSEMQNLKNIQYF.